These T cell receptor beta chains were read from a single sample in a study of cytomegalovirus exposure and HLA in healthy donors. Profiled with immunoSEQ multiplex PCR; TCRdb holds only in-frame clones, not every one. Here the sample spans more than 55,000 clones, roughly 80% being singletons. Sequenced material: PBMCs. The receptors originated from a woman aged 40 to 50 in good health and CMV-seronegative. CDR3s leave out the opening cysteine and the closing phenylalanine or tryptophan.

J	V	CDR3
TRBJ2-3	TRBV5-6	ASSSTSGVTDTQY
TRBJ2-7	TRBV7-8	ASSPGLGSLSYEQY
TRBJ1-1	TRBV6-4	ASREGNTEAF
TRBJ2-3	TRBV6-4	ASSVPLAGTDTQY
TRBJ2-7	TRBV6-5	ASSSYGGSSYEQY
TRBJ2-7	TRBV11-3	ASSLAASGSHEQY
TRBJ2-3	TRBV5-5	ASSLLAGGTDTQY
TRBJ2-7	TRBV28	ASSPSGSVGSYEQY
TRBJ2-7	TRBV6-6	ASVSSREQY
TRBJ1-2	TRBV21-1	ASSKEDSKRGYGYT
TRBJ1-2	TRBV6-1	ASSEHGENGYT
TRBJ2-1	TRBV9	ASSGGASGLNEQF
TRBJ2-7	TRBV7-9	ASRQGAYEQY
TRBJ2-7	TRBV5-4	ASSLEGGLADYEQY
TRBJ1-1	TRBV7-6	ASSLGENTEAF
TRBJ1-3	TRBV25-1	ASSELGAGNIGNTIY
TRBJ2-7	TRBV4-3	ASSQGQGRGGEQY
TRBJ2-3	TRBV5-1	ASSSEGDTQY
TRBJ2-1	TRBV6-6	ASSGELAGDNEQF
TRBJ1-1	TRBV28	ASSPLFEVLNTEAF
TRBJ2-7	TRBV5-4	ASSLSLNYEQY
TRBJ2-7	TRBV7-9	ASSPRGGEQY
TRBJ2-6	TRBV5-5	ASSLGDRGSAGANVLT
TRBJ2-4	TRBV2	ASSAGQNIQY
TRBJ2-7	TRBV27	ASSLIGGEYEQY
TRBJ2-3	TRBV27	ASSQRTSGTDTQY
TRBJ2-7	TRBV7-8	ASSLVSSGALYEQY
TRBJ1-1	TRBV5-1	ASSLIGVQNTEAF
TRBJ1-6	TRBV30	AWTGLYNSPLH
TRBJ2-7	TRBV19	ASSIALADEQY
TRBJ1-5	TRBV5-6	ASSTLLDRSDQPQH
TRBJ1-2	TRBV10-3	AISDDQRLRGYT
TRBJ2-1	TRBV11-2	ASSPLGAGGYNEQF
TRBJ1-2	TRBV28	ASSPTIQGRYGYT
TRBJ2-7	TRBV5-5	ASSLFGTAYEQY
TRBJ1-1	TRBV27	ASSPLPRETEAF